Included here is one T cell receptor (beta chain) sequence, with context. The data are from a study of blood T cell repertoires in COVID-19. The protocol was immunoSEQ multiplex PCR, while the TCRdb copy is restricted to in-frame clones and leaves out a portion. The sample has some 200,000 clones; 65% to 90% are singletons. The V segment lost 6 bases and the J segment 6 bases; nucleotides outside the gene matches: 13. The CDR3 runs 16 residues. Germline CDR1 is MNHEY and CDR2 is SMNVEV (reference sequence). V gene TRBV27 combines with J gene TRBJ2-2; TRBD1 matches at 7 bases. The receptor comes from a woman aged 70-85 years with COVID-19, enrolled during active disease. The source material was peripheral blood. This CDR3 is CASSDPGQHGSGELFF. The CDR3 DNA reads TGTGCCAGCAGCGACCCGGGACAGCATGGTTCCGGGGAGCTGTTTTTT.